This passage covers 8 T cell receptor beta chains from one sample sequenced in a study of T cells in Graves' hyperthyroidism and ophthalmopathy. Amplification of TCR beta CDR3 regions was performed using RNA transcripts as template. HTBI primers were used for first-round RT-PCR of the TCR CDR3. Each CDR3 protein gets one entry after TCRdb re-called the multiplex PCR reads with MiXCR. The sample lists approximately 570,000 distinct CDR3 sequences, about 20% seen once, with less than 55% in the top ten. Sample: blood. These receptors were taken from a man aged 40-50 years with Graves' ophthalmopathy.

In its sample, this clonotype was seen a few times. CDR3 protein: CASSGPGAQETQYF. CDR3 in DNA: TGCGCCAGCAGCGGCCCCGGGGCACAAGAGACCCAGTACTTC. This chain links TRBV5-1 with TRBJ2-5; D might be TRBD1 or TRBD2, each matching 5 bases. The V and J ends lost 4 bases and 2 bases respectively, with 12 bases between them. The CDR3 length is 14 residues. In germline, CDR1 is SGHRS, CDR2 YFSETQ. The variable domain in full, with the rest retrieved from reference TRBV5-1 and TRBJ2-5, is KAGVTQTPRYLIKTRGQQVTLSCSPISGHRSVSWYQQTPGQGLQFLFEYFSETQRNKGNFPGRFSGRQFSNSRSEMNVSTLELGDSALYLCASSGPGAQETQYFGPGTRLLVL.

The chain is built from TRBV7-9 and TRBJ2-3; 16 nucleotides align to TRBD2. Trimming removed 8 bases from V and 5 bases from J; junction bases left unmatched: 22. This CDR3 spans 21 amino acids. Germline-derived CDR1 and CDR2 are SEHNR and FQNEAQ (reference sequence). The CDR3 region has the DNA TGTGCCAGCGCTCAACAGGGGCCCGGGACTAGCGGGAGGGCCGCGGGAGATACGCAGTATTTT. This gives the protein CASAQQGPGTSGRAAGDTQYF.

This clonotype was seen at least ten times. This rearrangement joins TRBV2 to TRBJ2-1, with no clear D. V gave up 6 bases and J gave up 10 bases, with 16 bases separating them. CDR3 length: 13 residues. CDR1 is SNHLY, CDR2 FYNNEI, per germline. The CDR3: CASRAILGREQFF. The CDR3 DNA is TGTGCCAGCAGAGCGATCTTAGGACGCGAGCAGTTCTTC.

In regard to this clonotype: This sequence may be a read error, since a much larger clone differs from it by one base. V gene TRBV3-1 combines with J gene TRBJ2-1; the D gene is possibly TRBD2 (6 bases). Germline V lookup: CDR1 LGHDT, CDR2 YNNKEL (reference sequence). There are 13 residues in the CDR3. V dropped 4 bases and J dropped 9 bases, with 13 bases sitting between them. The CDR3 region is CASSRGGGVEQFF. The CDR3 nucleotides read TGTGCCAGCAGCCGAGGTGGAGGGGTTGAGCAGTTCTTC.

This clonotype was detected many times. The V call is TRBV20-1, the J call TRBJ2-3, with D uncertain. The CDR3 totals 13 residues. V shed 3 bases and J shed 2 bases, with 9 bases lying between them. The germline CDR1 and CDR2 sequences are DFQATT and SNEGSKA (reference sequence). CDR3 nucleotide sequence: TGCAGTGCTAGCGAGTTAATCACAGATACGCAGTATTTT. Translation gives CSASELITDTQYF.

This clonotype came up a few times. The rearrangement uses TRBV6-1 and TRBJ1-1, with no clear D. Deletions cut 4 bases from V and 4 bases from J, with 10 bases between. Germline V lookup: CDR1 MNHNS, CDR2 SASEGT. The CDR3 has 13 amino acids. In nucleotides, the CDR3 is TGTGCCAGCAGTGGGATTGTGGGCACTGAAGCTTTCTTT. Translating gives CASSGIVGTEAFF.

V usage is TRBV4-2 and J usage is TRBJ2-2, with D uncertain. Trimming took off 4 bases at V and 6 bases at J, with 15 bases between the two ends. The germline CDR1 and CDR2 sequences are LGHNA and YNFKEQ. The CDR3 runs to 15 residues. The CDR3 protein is CASSPVTGNAGELFF. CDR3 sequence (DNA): TGTGCCAGCAGCCCTGTGACGGGTAATGCCGGGGAGCTGTTTTTT.

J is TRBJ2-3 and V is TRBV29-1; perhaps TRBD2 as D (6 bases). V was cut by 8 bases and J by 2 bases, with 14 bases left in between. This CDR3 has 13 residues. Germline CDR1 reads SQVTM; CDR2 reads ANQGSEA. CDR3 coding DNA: TGCAGCATACGGCGGGGATACACAGATACGCAGTATTTT. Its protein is CSIRRGYTDTQYF.